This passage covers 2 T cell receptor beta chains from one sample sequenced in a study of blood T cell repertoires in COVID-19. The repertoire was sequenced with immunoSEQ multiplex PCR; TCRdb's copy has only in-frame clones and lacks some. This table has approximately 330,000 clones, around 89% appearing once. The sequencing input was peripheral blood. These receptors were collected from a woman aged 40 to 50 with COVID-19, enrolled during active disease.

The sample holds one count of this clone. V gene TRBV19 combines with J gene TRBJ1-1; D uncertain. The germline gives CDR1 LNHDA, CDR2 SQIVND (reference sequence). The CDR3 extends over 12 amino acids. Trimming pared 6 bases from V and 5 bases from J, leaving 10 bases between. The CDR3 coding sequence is TGTGCCAGTAGCCTCCGAGATACTGAAGCTTTCTTT. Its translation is CASSLRDTEAFF.

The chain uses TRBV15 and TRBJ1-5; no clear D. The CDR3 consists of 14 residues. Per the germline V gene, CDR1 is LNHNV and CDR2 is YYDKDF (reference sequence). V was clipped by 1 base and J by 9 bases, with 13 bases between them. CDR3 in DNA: TGTGCCACCAGCAGAGCTATTACTAACGGGCCCCAGCATTTT. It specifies CATSRAITNGPQHF.